A selection of T cell receptor beta chains follows, all from one sample in a study of blood T cell repertoires in COVID-19. Produced via immunoSEQ multiplex PCR; TCRdb's table is partial and in-frame only. Of 300,000 to 350,000 clones in the sample, approximately 86% are singletons; the top ten hold about 2.3%. Sequenced: peripheral blood. The receptors were gathered from a man between 18 and 35 years old with active or convalescent COVID-19. Each CDR3 is given without its conserved first and last residue.

>TRBV5-1|TRBJ1-1|13
ASSLAGGLNTEAF
>TRBV24-1|TRBJ1-1|16
ATSDVARGRGVNTEAF
>TRBV15|TRBJ2-3|11
ATRDFSTDTQY
>TRBV7-6|TRBJ2-5|15
ASSFSGSGGSQETQY
>TRBV7-8|TRBJ1-6|13
ASSKRQFYNSPLH
>TRBV7-9|TRBJ1-4|12
ASSQDRYNEKLF
>TRBV6-2/TRBV6-3|TRBJ1-2|14
ASSYSRSGGDYGYT
>TRBV5-1|TRBJ2-1|15
ASSGSGLAGGYNEQF
>TRBV3-1/TRBV3-2|TRBJ2-7|10
ASSQDQAFQY
>TRBV6-2/TRBV6-3|TRBJ2-7|13
ASSWGGKPHYEQY
>TRBV2|TRBJ1-4|11
ASSGEFNEKLF
>TRBV4-1|TRBJ2-3|17
ASSPRGTSGRLGTDTQY
>TRBV19|TRBJ1-2|13
ASSDPRGRYYGYT
>TRBV24-1|TRBJ1-5|14
ATSDTGQRNNQPQH
>TRBV4-3|TRBJ2-1|12
ASSQASRIREQF
>TRBV7-6|TRBJ2-1|14
ASSRQAGGSYNEQF
>TRBV5-1|TRBJ2-1|14
ASSFPGTSGLEEQF
>TRBV5-1|TRBJ1-1|13
ASSLYGTKNTEAF
>TRBV19|TRBJ1-5|14
ASSLRSSESNQPQH
>TRBV27|TRBJ2-1|10
ASSLLGGEQF
>TRBV12-5|TRBJ1-2|10
ASGVDGYGYT
>TRBV15|TRBJ2-1|14
ATSRDRSRTEYEQF
>TRBV4-2|TRBJ2-1|13
ASSQVLTGFNEQF
>TRBV5-6|TRBJ1-5|13
ASSSTGQGKQPQH
>TRBV5-1|TRBJ2-2|13
ASSLWTANTGELF
>TRBV12-3/TRBV12-4|TRBJ1-3|11
ASVRAGRNTIY
>TRBV19|TRBJ1-4|12
ASSRDRLDEKLF
>TRBV7-9|TRBJ1-1|12
ASSSNDRGTEAF
>TRBV9|TRBJ2-1|16
ASSVGAEGMDSYNEQF
>TRBV28|TRBJ1-4|17
ASSPLELRGRSTNEKLF
>TRBV18|TRBJ1-1|14
ASSPPGQSMNTEAF
>TRBV7-2|TRBJ1-3|14
ASSLQGAVAGNTIY
>TRBV5-1|TRBJ2-5|12
ATKQQGLQETQY
>TRBV2|TRBJ2-7|12
ASNLGQGDYEQY
>TRBV7-2|TRBJ2-7|13
ASSFTGTGDYEQY
>TRBV19|TRBJ2-1|12
ASSIPQGGNEQF
>TRBV6-2/TRBV6-3|TRBJ1-5|15
ASSYRQAGYSNQPQH
>TRBV16|TRBJ1-3|14
ASSLQGSPSGNTIY
>TRBV7-9|TRBJ2-3|13
ASSFSGKETDTQY
>TRBV10-1|TRBJ2-3|12
ASSEPGTTDTQY
>TRBV11-3|TRBJ2-7|11
ASRGDRPEEQY
>TRBV29-1|TRBJ2-1|14
SSERSGRGPDNEQF
>TRBV4-1|TRBJ1-4|13
ASSQGVGAREKLF